The sequence of this TCR beta chain was determined in a study of cytomegalovirus exposure and HLA in healthy donors. With respect to this clone: Its antigen is as yet unknown.

The CDR3 spans 11 residues. Germline V gene sequence: CDR1 SQVTM, CDR2 ANQGSEA. V was pared by 7 bases and J by 8 bases, with 14 bases between. General observations from the study: Cytomegalovirus association was assigned to about 180 TCR beta chains.

Primers for the PCR totalled 60 Vbeta and 13 Jbeta. The repertoire was sequenced with immunoSEQ multiplex PCR; TCRdb's copy has only in-frame clones and lacks some. The specimen's table records about 130,000 clones. The sequencing sample was made of PBMCs. The rearrangement uses TRBV29-1 and TRBJ1-1, with D possibly being TRBD1 (5 bases). The sequence came from a woman in her thirties or forties in good health and CMV-seropositive. CDR3 loop: CSASDSFEAFF. The CDR3 nucleotides are TGCAGCGCTTCCGACAGCTTCGAAGCTTTCTTT.